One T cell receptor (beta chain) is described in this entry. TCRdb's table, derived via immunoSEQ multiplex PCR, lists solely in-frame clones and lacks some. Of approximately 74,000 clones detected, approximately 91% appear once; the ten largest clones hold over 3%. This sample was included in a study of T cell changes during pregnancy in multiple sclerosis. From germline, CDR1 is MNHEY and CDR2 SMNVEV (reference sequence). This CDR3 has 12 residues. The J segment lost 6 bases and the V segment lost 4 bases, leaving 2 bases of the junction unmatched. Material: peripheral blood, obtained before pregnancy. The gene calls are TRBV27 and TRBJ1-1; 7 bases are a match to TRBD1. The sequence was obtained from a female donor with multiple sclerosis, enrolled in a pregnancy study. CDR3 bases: TGTGCCAGCAGTTCTACAGGGGCTGAAGCTTTCTTT. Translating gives CASSSTGAEAFF.